The rows below give T cell receptor beta chains drawn from one sample of a study of TIL therapy for anti-PD-1-resistant metastatic lung cancer. Sequencing was performed with immunoSEQ multiplex PCR; in TCRdb, only in-frame clones are kept and a portion is missing. The table lists 10,000 or so clones, approximately 80% of them singletons, with about 9.5% in the top ten. Specimen: blood, collected at baseline. These receptor sequences come from a person aged 25 to 80 with non-small cell lung cancer. CDR3s include the opening cysteine and the closing phenylalanine or tryptophan.

TRBV4-2	TRBJ1-3	CASSQGQGSSGNTIYF
TRBV11-2	TRBJ1-1	CASSLRFGTVNTEAFF
TRBV7-2	TRBJ2-3	CASSFGSTDTQYF
TRBV5-4	TRBJ2-4	CASSLWYSRNIQYF
TRBV7-2	TRBJ2-2	CASSLVGGANTGELFF
TRBV30	TRBJ2-1	CAWSDLYNEQFF
TRBV7-9	TRBJ2-7	CASSLTGGLPEQYF
TRBV16	TRBJ1-2	CASSQGQGPGYTF
TRBV18	TRBJ2-1	CASSLGRDNEQFF
TRBV30	TRBJ1-3	CAWNTLSGNTIYF
TRBV6-6	TRBJ2-5	CASSGQGAGQETQYF
TRBV5-6	TRBJ2-1	CASSPLKGRDYNEQFF
TRBV10-3	TRBJ2-7	CATQGRGPYEQYF
TRBV4-1	TRBJ1-3	CASSHSSRESSGNTIYF
TRBV5-8	TRBJ1-5	CASSLRKNQPQHF
TRBV18	TRBJ1-6	CASSTRQGSHSPLHF
TRBV7-8	TRBJ1-1	CASSRTPSENTEAFF
TRBV29-1	TRBJ2-5	CSARPGDGETQYF
TRBV6-4	TRBJ2-3	CASSLGTDTQYF
TRBV18	TRBJ1-4	CASSPGGQPFATNEKLFF
TRBV18	TRBJ1-3	CASSPQDPSGNTIYF
TRBV27	TRBJ1-1	CASLRTGGAGTEAFF
TRBV7-9	TRBJ2-1	CASSLETINEQFF
TRBV19	TRBJ2-7	CASSIFGRAISEQYF
TRBV27	TRBJ2-7	CASSLHIAVKGEQYF
TRBV4-1	TRBJ2-7	CASSQGKTGEFYEQYF
TRBV6-6	TRBJ2-2	CASSYSPTTGELFF
TRBV7-2	TRBJ2-1	CASSNPGAGYGEQFF
TRBV6-4	TRBJ2-3	CASSEIAGRADTQYF
TRBV4-1	TRBJ2-4	CASSQNRGVAKNIQYF
TRBV5-1	TRBJ2-2	CASSSPEGGWTGELFF
TRBV6-1	TRBJ1-3	CASRLGAYSGNTIYF
TRBV11-2	TRBJ2-7	CASSLAREAYEQYF
TRBV13	TRBJ1-2	CASSFNPPYGYTF
TRBV30	TRBJ1-1	CAWSVPDRRNTEAFF
TRBV18	TRBJ2-5	CASSPSGAPRETQYF
TRBV4-3	TRBJ1-5	CASSLPKDRRREPQHF
TRBV5-4	TRBJ2-3	CASSLLRAGNTDTQYF
TRBV19	TRBJ1-1	CASSLQGGWTEAFF
TRBV25-1	TRBJ2-1	CASSEILEQFF
TRBV29-1	TRBJ2-3	CSVDLSRDTQYF
TRBV7-9	TRBJ1-1	CASSFGQANTEAFF
TRBV7-2	TRBJ2-3	CASSTRLAGRTDTQYF
TRBV10-3	TRBJ2-7	CAVQAWDRAHEQYF
TRBV6-4	TRBJ2-2	CASSDKGLEDGELFF
TRBV11-2	TRBJ2-2	CASSSYSGSGELFF
TRBV4-2	TRBJ2-1	CASSQDRLAGYNEQFF
TRBV4-1	TRBJ2-5	CASSPQRGGRETQYF
TRBV9	TRBJ2-7	CASSLRGQGPSYEQYF
TRBV5-1	TRBJ1-1	CASSSQVGIEAFF
TRBV7-8	TRBJ1-3	CASSPGTGSGNTIYF
TRBV19	TRBJ1-2	CASSMGDRVGGYTF
TRBV5-4	TRBJ2-7	CASSLAPGGEQYF
TRBV7-2	TRBJ2-7	CASSPWDSSYEQYF
TRBV30	TRBJ2-7	CAWAPGPHEQYF
TRBV7-9	TRBJ2-1	CASRSGLAGGSSYNEQFF
TRBV5-1	TRBJ2-7	CASSLAMGPPPYEQYF